Below, 24 T cell receptor beta chains from the same sample are listed, as sequenced in a study of regulatory T cells in long-lasting Graves disease. Time point of the sample: persistent/refractory GD, antithyroid drugs over 5 years with positive TRAb. With RNA extracted from PBMCs as input, the TCR library was made. Arm-PCR of CDR3 regions and iRepertoire HTBI primers were the basis on which TCR beta libraries were built. TCRdb redid the calling of the multiplex PCR reads with MiXCR, one entry per CDR3 protein. The sample includes over 300,000 distinct CDR3 sequences, less than 20% of them seen just once. The sequenced sample was peripheral blood mononuclear cells (PBMCs), obtained when the disease was refractory, from a patient treated with antithyroid drugs. All receptors come from a female donor with Graves disease.

V is TRBV5-1 and J is TRBJ2-3; 16 nucleotides line up with TRBD2. CDR1 and CDR2 (germline): SGHRS, YFSETQ. The CDR3 extends over 20 amino acids. The V segment lost 4 bases and the J segment 3 bases; nucleotides outside the gene matches: 14. In nucleotides, the CDR3 is TGCGCCAGCAGCGACGGGACTAGCGGGAGGGGACTGAGGGTGACAGATACGCAGTATTTT. Amino acids: CASSDGTSGRGLRVTDTQYF.

This chain joins TRBV19 and TRBJ1-5; 8 bases agree with TRBD1. The germline CDR1 and CDR2 sequences are LNHDA and SQIVND (reference sequence). V shed 5 bases, J shed 0 bases, and the junction held 9 bases outside the gene matches. The CDR3 runs to 17 residues. This chain's CDR3 is CASSAGTGRYSNQPQHF. CDR3 DNA: TGTGCCAGTAGTGCCGGGACAGGAAGATATAGCAATCAGCCCCAGCATTTT.

Regarding this clonotype: Without the conserved terminal phenylalanine or tryptophan, this CDR3 likely stems from a read error. The chain carries TRBV7-7 and TRBJ2-7; the D gene is possibly TRBD1 (6 bases). CDR3 length: 13 amino acids. The germline V gene encodes CDR1 SSHAT and CDR2 FNYEAQ (reference sequence). The CDR3 DNA is TGTGCTAGCAGCTTAGAGGGGGATGGCGAGCAGTACCTC. Amino acids: CASSLEGDGEQYL.

Ten or more counts support this clonotype. The chain combines TRBV7-9 with TRBJ2-7; D is perhaps TRBD2 (6 bases). Trimming cost V 1 base and J 0 bases, with 10 bases left between them. Germline V gene data show CDR1 as SEHNR and CDR2 as FQNEAQ (reference sequence). The CDR3 totals 15 residues. The CDR3 coding sequence is TGTGCCAGCAGCTTAGGACTAGGGAGCTCCTACGAGCAGTACTTC. Translated, it gives CASSLGLGSSYEQYF.

There are many counts of this clonotype. This chain uses TRBV2 with TRBJ1-4; TRBD1 aligns across 7 bases. J gave up 4 bases and V 7 bases, and 6 bases lay outside the gene matches. CDR1 SNHLY and CDR2 FYNNEI come from the germline V gene. This CDR3 spans 14 amino acids. The CDR3 loop is CASTLGQLNEKLFF. In DNA, the CDR3 is TGTGCCAGCACGTTGGGACAGCTTAATGAAAAACTGTTTTTT.

This clonotype showed up many times. The V and J genes are TRBV12-3 or TRBV12-4 and TRBJ1-1, with 9 bases aligning to TRBD1. CDR3 length equals 15 residues. Unmatched junction bases numbered 6, after V lost 6 bases and J lost 1 base. CDR3 sequence (DNA): TGTGCCAGCAGCAAACAGGGGGCGCAGAACACTGAAGCTTTCTTT. This translates into CASSKQGAQNTEAFF.

This clonotype was counted ten times or more. This chain uses TRBV10-3 with TRBJ2-5; D may be TRBD1 (6 bases). Trimming removed 0 bases from V and 2 bases from J, with 7 bases in between. The CDR3 consists of 14 residues. Germline CDR1 reads ENHRY; CDR2 reads SYGVKD. The CDR3 protein is CAISESGAQETQYF. The CDR3 DNA reads as TGTGCCATCAGTGAGTCGGGGGCTCAAGAGACCCAGTACTTC.

This clonotype was picked up a small number of times. CDR3 residues: CAWSLGQGGTIYF. Here the CDR3 DNA reads TGTGCCTGGAGCCTGGGACAGGGAGGCACCATATATTTT. This sequence joins TRBV30 and TRBJ1-3; 9 bases align to TRBD1. V was pared by 3 bases and J by 9 bases, with 6 bases of the junction left unmatched. The CDR3 covers 13 residues. Germline assignment: CDR1 GTSNPN and CDR2 SVGIG (reference sequence).

This clonotype has more than one count but fewer than ten. The genes are TRBV10-3 and TRBJ1-5; a possible D gene is TRBD1 (6 bases). The CDR3 sequence is 15 residues long. CDR1 is ENHRY and CDR2 is SYGVKD in the germline V gene. Trimming removed 0 bases at V and 2 bases at J, with 8 bases between. CDR3 sequence (DNA): TGTGCCATCAGTGAGTCTGGGGGGCGCAATCAGCCCCAGCATTTT. Amino acids: CAISESGGRNQPQHF.

With respect to this clonotype: It may be a read error: a sequence one base away is much more abundant. The J gene is TRBJ1-5, the V gene TRBV30; TRBD1 is a possible D gene (6 bases). Germline V gene sequence: CDR1 GTSNPN, CDR2 SVGIG (reference sequence). This CDR3 is 13 amino acids long. CDR3 in amino acids: CAWDAGGGQSQHF. In DNA form, the CDR3 reads TGTGCCTGGGATGCGGGGGGCGGTCAGTCCCAGCATTTT.

This clonotype was counted ten times or more. The chain carries TRBV6-1 and TRBJ2-7; 11 nucleotides match TRBD2. The CDR3 runs 21 residues. Looked up from germline, CDR1 is MNHNS and CDR2 is SASEGT. V was pared by 6 bases and J by 3 bases, with 25 bases of the junction left unmatched. CDR3 nucleotide sequence: TGTGCCAGCAGGCACAAGGGTACGATTCCCGGGAAGGGACTAGCGGTCTACGAGCAGTACTTC. Translating it yields CASRHKGTIPGKGLAVYEQYF.

This clonotype was seen a handful of times. The chain has TRBV28 and TRBJ2-2; TRBD2 matches 8 bases. Looked up from germline, CDR1 is MDHEN and CDR2 is SYDVKM. V was clipped by 4 bases and J by 1 base; unmatched bases: 5. The CDR3 runs 16 residues. Written as DNA, the CDR3 is TGTGCCAGCAGTTCACTAGCGGTAGAGAACACCGGGGAGCTGTTTTTT. Translating it yields CASSSLAVENTGELFF.

Concerning this clonotype: Being one base from a much bigger clone, this may be a read error. The chain uses TRBV19 and TRBJ1-6; D unresolved. The CDR3 sequence is 15 residues long. Germline CDR1 LNHDA, CDR2 SQIVND (reference sequence). With 7 bases removed from V and 8 bases from J, the gap between germline ends came to 18 bases. The CDR3 DNA reads as TGTGCCAGTAATGACAAGGGAAAGGGTCATTCACCCCTCCACTTT. Protein sequence: CASNDKGKGHSPLHF.

This clonotype was observed at least ten times. V usage is TRBV28 and J usage is TRBJ1-5, with D possibly matching TRBD1 (6 bases). Trimming removed 3 bases at V and 1 base at J, with 10 bases between. Germline CDR1 MDHEN, CDR2 SYDVKM. The CDR3 is 15 amino acids. The CDR3 loop reads CASSFDRTSNQPQHF. The CDR3 coding sequence is TGTGCCAGCAGTTTCGACAGGACCAGCAATCAGCCCCAGCATTTT.

The rearrangement uses TRBV27 and TRBJ1-4; D is uncertain. The germline V gene encodes CDR1 MNHEY and CDR2 SMNVEV (reference sequence). V dropped 0 bases and J dropped 4 bases, with 12 bases sitting between them. There are 16 residues in the CDR3. The CDR3 reads CASSLSPTGFNEKLFF. CDR3 bases: TGTGCCAGCAGTTTATCGCCTACGGGCTTTAATGAAAAACTGTTTTTT.

Comments on this clonotype: Just one base apart from a much larger clone, this may be a read error. The V call is TRBV7-9, the J call TRBJ1-6; D gene unclear. The V gene's germline CDR1 is SEHNR and CDR2 FQNEAQ (reference sequence). The CDR3 has 14 residues. Trimming took off 4 bases at V and 5 bases at J, with 9 bases between the two ends. CDR3 DNA: TGTGCCAGCAGCTCATCTCCCGATAATTCACCCCTCCACTTT. It specifies CASSSSPDNSPLHF.

This clonotype has only a few counts. The chain joins TRBV28 to TRBJ2-1, with 9 bases aligning to TRBD1. This CDR3 is built from 13 residues. The V gene's germline CDR1 is MDHEN and CDR2 SYDVKM. V lost 6 bases and J lost 11; bases outside the gene matches: 8. In nucleotides, the CDR3 is TGTGCCAGCAGACCCCGGGACAGGGTAAAGCAGTTCTTC. Residues: CASRPRDRVKQFF.

This clonotype was counted many times. This chain connects TRBV30 to TRBJ1-1; D may be TRBD1 (5 bases). The CDR3 runs 13 residues. Germline V lookup: CDR1 GTSNPN, CDR2 SVGIG (reference sequence). V dropped 4 bases and J dropped 0 bases, with 9 bases sitting between them. The CDR3: CAWIGGLNTEAFF. CDR3 sequence (DNA): TGTGCCTGGATTGGGGGGTTGAACACTGAAGCTTTCTTT. The full variable domain, with the rest looked up from reference TRBV30 and TRBJ1-1, is SQTIHQWPATLVQPVGSPLSLECTVEGTSNPNLYWYRQAAGRGLQLLFYSVGIGQISSEVPQNLSASRPQDRQFILSSKKLLLSDSGFYLCAWIGGLNTEAFFGQGTRLTVV.

This clonotype was detected only a few times. The chain recombines TRBV15 with TRBJ1-4, with D unresolved. The CDR3 length is 12 residues. Trimming left V 5 bases short and J 5 bases short, with 6 bases between. CDR1 LNHNV and CDR2 YYDKDF come from the germline V gene (reference sequence). The CDR3 nucleotides are TGTGCCACCAGCCTGGGCAATGAAAAACTGTTTTTT. Its protein product is CATSLGNEKLFF.

This clonotype appeared a single time. The chain uses TRBV30 and TRBJ2-3; TRBD2 matches at 8 bases. The CDR3 is made up of 18 amino acids. Germline CDR1 reads GTSNPN; CDR2 reads SVGIG (reference sequence). Trimming took 5 bases from V and 4 from J; bases not matched to a gene: 20. The CDR3 here is CAWLLREAPWNGPDTQYF. The CDR3 nucleotides are TGTGCCTGGCTGCTGCGGGAGGCGCCATGGAACGGTCCAGATACGCAGTATTTT. Full variable domain (missing parts from reference TRBV30 and TRBJ2-3): SQTIHQWPATLVQPVGSPLSLECTVEGTSNPNLYWYRQAAGRGLQLLFYSVGIGQISSEVPQNLSASRPQDRQFILSSKKLLLSDSGFYLCAWLLREAPWNGPDTQYFGPGTRLTVL.

This clonotype has a handful of counts. The chain employs TRBV10-3 and TRBJ1-2; the match to TRBD1 covers 7 bases. Germline CDR1 reads ENHRY; CDR2 reads SYGVKD. This CDR3 is built from 14 residues. Germline trimming cut 2 bases from V and 4 bases from J; bases unmatched to any gene: 4. Here the CDR3 DNA reads TGTGCCATCAGTGAGGACAGGGACGGCTATGGCTACACCTTC. Residues: CAISEDRDGYGYTF.

The V gene is TRBV3-1, the J gene TRBJ2-7; 7 bases align to TRBD1. The CDR3 is made up of 14 amino acids. V shed 4 bases and J 0 bases; nucleotides not matched to a gene: 3. The germline gives CDR1 LGHDT, CDR2 YNNKEL (reference sequence). The CDR3 reads CASSRDSVSYEQYF. The CDR3 DNA reads TGTGCCAGCAGCCGGGACAGTGTCTCCTACGAGCAGTACTTC.

This clonotype has just one count. J is TRBJ2-1 and V is TRBV7-2; 9 nucleotides align to TRBD2. The J segment lost 8 bases and the V segment lost 2 bases, leaving 16 bases of the junction unmatched. The CDR3 extends over 18 amino acids. Germline V gives CDR1 SGHTA, CDR2 FQGNSA. As DNA, the CDR3 is TGTGCCAGCAGCTTATTTGGACTAGCGATTGGTCCGGCCGATGAGCAGTTCTTC. Protein sequence: CASSLFGLAIGPADEQFF.

This clonotype occurred a few times. The chain employs TRBV20-1 and TRBJ2-4; 9 bases are shared with TRBD1. The CDR3 totals 16 residues. CDR1 is DFQATT, CDR2 SNEGSKA, per germline (reference sequence). V trimming: 1 base; J trimming: 0 bases; junction bases outside the gene matches: 4. The CDR3 loop reads CSARAGQGLAKNIQYF. CDR3 DNA sequence: TGCAGTGCTAGAGCGGGACAGGGTTTAGCCAAAAACATTCAGTACTTC.